This section outlines one T cell receptor beta chain sequence together with its context. All patients were mismatch repair deficient, assessed by either PCR or immunohistochemistry. These data come from a study of PD-1 blockade in mismatch repair-deficient tumors. Clones were sequenced by immunoSEQ multiplex PCR, and TCRdb holds only the in-frame ones, with some missing. The top ten clones hold roughly 6% of a sample with around 68,000 clones, around four fifths of them seen once. The CDR3 runs to 16 residues. V was pared by 3 bases and J by 6 bases, with 13 bases of the junction left unmatched. Germline V gene data show CDR1 as LNHDA and CDR2 as SQIVND (reference sequence).

This sequence originates from an adult with mismatch repair-deficient cancer. The sample here was peripheral blood, taken 2 weeks after starting pembrolizumab. This sequence joins TRBV19 and TRBJ2-5, with TRBD2 matching over 7 bases. DNA of the CDR3: TGTGCCAGTAGTATCAATTGGGCTAGCGGAGAAAAGACCCAGTACTTC. Translated: CASSINWASGEKTQYF.